This TCR beta chain was sequenced in a study of T-cell memory formation after mild COVID-19. The V gene end was trimmed by 4 bases and the J gene end by 5 bases; junction bases not matched to a gene: 10. This CDR3 has 18 amino acids. From germline, CDR1 is SNHLY and CDR2 FYNNEI. In TCRdb, the 5' RACE reads were re-called with MiXCR into one record per CDR3 protein. This table holds 200,000 to 250,000 distinct CDR3 sequences, just over 9.5% found once. This clonotype was detected only a few times. The V and J genes are TRBV2 and TRBJ2-2; 13 positions agree with TRBD2. Sequences were obtained from PBMCs or a T cell subset sorted from them (not recorded which). The TCR originated in a man aged 18 to 30 who had mild COVID-19 (a few samples of this study predate the infection). Cell type and time point are not known. Written as DNA, the CDR3 is TGTGCCAGCAGTGTTGCCCCGGGACTAGCGGGACAGACCGGGGAGCTGTTTTTT. Residues: CASSVAPGLAGQTGELFF. Looking up the rest from reference TRBV2 and TRBJ2-2 gives the full variable domain: EPEVTQTPSHQVTQMGQEVILRCVPISNHLYFYWYRQILGQKVEFLVSFYNNEISEKSEIFDDQFSVERPDGSNFTLKIRSTKLEDSAMYFCASSVAPGLAGQTGELFFGEGSRLTVL.